These T cell receptor beta chains were read from a single sample in a study of glioma-infiltrating T cells. Using its own MiXCR run on the multiplex PCR reads, TCRdb lists one record per CDR3 protein. The sample has roughly 190,000 distinct CDR3 sequences; around 30% are singletons. Sequenced sample: glioma tissue, nonneoplastic brain tissue, or PBMCs (not recorded which). The source of these receptors is a human donor with low-grade glioma or glioblastoma, undergoing nonglioma brain surgery, or in good health (not recorded which). Both conserved end residues are part of each CDR3. The order of the fields is J gene, clone size, D gene, V gene, CDR3 protein, CDR3 DNA. The D gene is left open where the match is weak. Some rows mark clone size as missing; the rest say once, few, many or name a class of expanded clone.

j_call: TRBJ2-7; clone_size: .; d_call: .; v_call: TRBV12-3/TRBV12-4; cdr3_aa: CASSSSGVLYEQYF; cdr3_nt: TGTGCCAGCAGTTCTTCAGGGGTTCTGTACGAGCAGTACTTC
j_call: TRBJ1-2; clone_size: many; d_call: TRBD1; v_call: TRBV28; cdr3_aa: CASSLVGDRYGYTF; cdr3_nt: TGTGCCAGCAGTTTAGTTGGGGACAGATATGGCTACACCTTC
j_call: TRBJ2-3; clone_size: .; d_call: TRBD2; v_call: TRBV11-1; cdr3_aa: CASSLPAGEVKREAGTRTDTQYF; cdr3_nt: TGTGCCAGCAGCTTACCTGCAGGGGAGGTAAAGCGGGAGGCAGGGACACGAACAGATACGCAGTATTTT
j_call: TRBJ2-1; clone_size: .; d_call: TRBD1; v_call: TRBV3-1; cdr3_aa: CASSQDSAQGALSEQFF; cdr3_nt: TGTGCCAGCAGCCAAGATTCCGCACAGGGGGCGTTAAGTGAGCAGTTCTTC
j_call: TRBJ2-1; clone_size: many; d_call: .; v_call: TRBV18; cdr3_aa: CASSPLGRGNNEQFF; cdr3_nt: TGTGCCAGCTCACCACTGGGCCGGGGAAACAATGAGCAGTTCTTC
j_call: TRBJ2-3; clone_size: many; d_call: TRBD2; v_call: TRBV7-9; cdr3_aa: CASSLFGRAGDTDTQYF; cdr3_nt: TGTGCCAGCAGCTTGTTCGGAAGGGCGGGGGACACAGATACGCAGTATTTT
j_call: TRBJ1-1; clone_size: many; d_call: .; v_call: TRBV4-3; cdr3_aa: CASSGGRAEAFF; cdr3_nt: TGCGCCAGCAGCGGGGGGAGGGCTGAAGCTTTCTTT
j_call: TRBJ2-2; clone_size: many; d_call: .; v_call: TRBV6-1; cdr3_aa: CASSRQPSNTGELFF; cdr3_nt: TGTGCCAGCAGCCGTCAACCCTCGAACACCGGGGAGCTGTTTTTT
j_call: TRBJ1-2; clone_size: .; d_call: .; v_call: TRBV10-3; cdr3_aa: CATSDSREDNYGYTF; cdr3_nt: TGTGCCACCAGTGATTCGCGGGAAGACAACTATGGCTACACATTC
j_call: TRBJ2-3; clone_size: .; d_call: TRBD2; v_call: TRBV4-3; cdr3_aa: CASSQAASGALDTQYF; cdr3_nt: TGCGCCAGCAGCCAAGCGGCTAGCGGGGCTCTCGATACGCAGTATTTT
j_call: TRBJ2-7; clone_size: many; d_call: .; v_call: TRBV6-2/TRBV6-3; cdr3_aa: CASSYLPVQGYEQYF; cdr3_nt: TGTGCCAGCAGTTATCTTCCGGTACAGGGCTACGAGCAGTACTTC
j_call: TRBJ2-1; clone_size: many; d_call: .; v_call: TRBV3-1; cdr3_aa: CASSQSLDNEQFF; cdr3_nt: TGTGCCAGCAGCCAGTCGCTAGACAATGAGCAGTTCTTC
j_call: TRBJ2-1; clone_size: many; d_call: .; v_call: TRBV7-9; cdr3_aa: CASSLANWNEQFF; cdr3_nt: TGTGCCAGCAGCCTAGCGAATTGGAATGAGCAGTTCTTC
j_call: TRBJ2-7; clone_size: many; d_call: .; v_call: TRBV28; cdr3_aa: CASSLQGWQYF; cdr3_nt: TGTGCCAGCAGTTTACAGGGATGGCAGTACTTC
j_call: TRBJ1-2; clone_size: many; d_call: TRBD1; v_call: TRBV11-3; cdr3_aa: CASSKTGGSGYTF; cdr3_nt: TGTGCCAGCAGCAAGACAGGGGGTTCTGGCTACACCTTC
j_call: TRBJ2-7; clone_size: many; d_call: .; v_call: TRBV4-2; cdr3_aa: CASSQDLSSYEQYF; cdr3_nt: TGTGCCAGCAGCCAAGATCTTAGCTCCTACGAGCAGTACTTC
j_call: TRBJ1-2; clone_size: many; d_call: .; v_call: TRBV27; cdr3_aa: CASSSTPGRNGYTF; cdr3_nt: TGTGCCAGCAGTTCCACCCCCGGAAGGAATGGCTACACCTTC
j_call: TRBJ2-7; clone_size: many; d_call: .; v_call: TRBV28; cdr3_aa: CASSFRNSYEQYF; cdr3_nt: TGTGCCAGCAGTTTTCGCAACTCGTACGAGCAGTACTTC
j_call: TRBJ1-6; clone_size: .; d_call: .; v_call: TRBV20-1; cdr3_aa: CSAVGLNNLSLHF; cdr3_nt: TGCAGTGCCGTAGGACTGAATAATTTATCCCTCCACTTT
j_call: TRBJ1-2; clone_size: many; d_call: TRBD1; v_call: TRBV19; cdr3_aa: CASSMGQGFGYTF; cdr3_nt: TGTGCCAGTAGTATGGGACAGGGATTTGGCTACACCTTC
j_call: TRBJ1-5; clone_size: many; d_call: .; v_call: TRBV19; cdr3_aa: CASKMHRVGNQPQHF; cdr3_nt: TGTGCCAGTAAAATGCACAGGGTGGGCAATCAGCCCCAGCATTTT
j_call: TRBJ2-4; clone_size: .; d_call: TRBD1; v_call: TRBV7-9; cdr3_aa: CATRDSLAKNIQYF; cdr3_nt: TGTGCCACCAGGGACAGTTTAGCCAAAAACATTCAGTACTTC
j_call: TRBJ2-2; clone_size: many; d_call: .; v_call: TRBV7-9; cdr3_aa: CASSLARGNTGELFF; cdr3_nt: TGTGCCAGCAGCTTAGCGCGAGGGAATACCGGGGAGCTGTTTTTT
j_call: TRBJ2-3; clone_size: many; d_call: TRBD1; v_call: TRBV7-9; cdr3_aa: CASSQSPGQGITDTQYF; cdr3_nt: TGTGCCAGCAGCCAATCTCCGGGACAGGGGATCACAGATACGCAGTATTTT
j_call: TRBJ2-3; clone_size: many; d_call: TRBD2; v_call: TRBV7-2; cdr3_aa: CASSSTSADTQYF; cdr3_nt: TGTGCCAGCAGCTCGACTAGCGCAGATACGCAGTATTTT
j_call: TRBJ1-2; clone_size: .; d_call: TRBD1; v_call: TRBV20-1; cdr3_aa: CSVTSGGQGDYGYTF; cdr3_nt: TGCAGTGTGACTAGCGGGGGACAGGGTGACTATGGCTACACCTTC
j_call: TRBJ2-7; clone_size: .; d_call: TRBD2; v_call: TRBV6-6; cdr3_aa: CASSTPETSGIPHEQYF; cdr3_nt: TGTGCCAGCAGTACTCCTGAGACTAGCGGGATACCCCACGAACAGTACTTC
j_call: TRBJ2-3; clone_size: many; d_call: .; v_call: TRBV6-1; cdr3_aa: CASGKPSTDTQYF; cdr3_nt: TGTGCCAGCGGAAAGCCTAGTACAGATACGCAGTATTTT
j_call: TRBJ2-5; clone_size: .; d_call: .; v_call: TRBV27; cdr3_aa: CASSESDRNEKYF; cdr3_nt: TGTGCCAGCAGTGAGTCAGACCGCAATGAGAAGTACTTC
j_call: TRBJ2-4; clone_size: .; d_call: .; v_call: TRBV7-9; cdr3_aa: CATMDSLAKNIQYF; cdr3_nt: TGTGCCACCATGGACAGTTTAGCCAAAAACATTCAGTACTTC
j_call: TRBJ2-7; clone_size: .; d_call: TRBD2; v_call: TRBV6-9; cdr3_aa: CASSYLGLAGDSYEQYF; cdr3_nt: TGTGCCAGCAGTTACCTTGGACTAGCGGGAGACTCCTACGAGCAGTACTTC
j_call: TRBJ2-1; clone_size: .; d_call: .; v_call: TRBV29-1; cdr3_aa: CSVDGRLGSGEQFF; cdr3_nt: TGCAGCGTTGACGGGAGATTGGGTTCGGGCGAGCAGTTCTTC
j_call: TRBJ2-3; clone_size: many; d_call: TRBD2; v_call: TRBV7-2; cdr3_aa: CATREGIISDTQYF; cdr3_nt: TGTGCCACGCGGGAGGGCATAATTTCAGATACGCAGTATTTT
j_call: TRBJ2-1; clone_size: many; d_call: TRBD2; v_call: TRBV6-6; cdr3_aa: CASSYSPAASGRYNEQFF; cdr3_nt: TGTGCCAGCAGTTACTCGCCGGCTGCTAGCGGGAGATACAATGAGCAGTTCTTC
j_call: TRBJ2-3; clone_size: medium-sized; d_call: .; v_call: TRBV20-1; cdr3_aa: CSAHGVIDTQYF; cdr3_nt: TGCAGTGCCCATGGGGTAATAGATACGCAGTATTTT
j_call: TRBJ1-1; clone_size: .; d_call: .; v_call: TRBV12-3/TRBV12-4; cdr3_aa: CASTRGGGEGKNTEAFF; cdr3_nt: TGTGCCAGCACCCGGGGTGGGGGCGAGGGGAAGAACACTGAAGCTTTCTTT
j_call: TRBJ1-3; clone_size: .; d_call: .; v_call: TRBV4-1; cdr3_aa: CASSQYAQVTSGNTIYF; cdr3_nt: TGCGCCAGCAGCCAATATGCCCAGGTGACCTCTGGAAACACCATATATTTT
j_call: TRBJ2-7; clone_size: few; d_call: .; v_call: TRBV30; cdr3_aa: CAWSVPDRSYEQYF; cdr3_nt: TGTGCCTGGAGTGTACCCGACAGGTCCTACGAGCAGTACTTC
j_call: TRBJ2-5; clone_size: .; d_call: .; v_call: TRBV30; cdr3_aa: CAWAQWNSPQETQYF; cdr3_nt: TGTGCCTGGGCACAGTGGAATTCGCCCCAAGAGACCCAGTACTTC
j_call: TRBJ2-7; clone_size: .; d_call: TRBD2; v_call: TRBV12-5; cdr3_aa: CASGLVLAGVGEQYF; cdr3_nt: TGTGCTAGTGGTTTGGTACTAGCGGGAGTAGGTGAGCAGTACTTC
j_call: TRBJ2-1; clone_size: few; d_call: .; v_call: TRBV12-3/TRBV12-4; cdr3_aa: CASSLPGAVNEQFF; cdr3_nt: TGTGCCAGCAGTTTACCAGGGGCAGTAAATGAGCAGTTCTTC
j_call: TRBJ2-5; clone_size: many; d_call: .; v_call: TRBV5-1; cdr3_aa: CASSLAETQYF; cdr3_nt: TGTGCCAGCAGCCTAGCGGAGACCCAGTACTTC
j_call: TRBJ2-7; clone_size: .; d_call: TRBD2; v_call: TRBV7-9; cdr3_aa: CASPGGSYEQYF; cdr3_nt: TGTGCCAGCCCGGGGGGCTCCTACGAGCAGTACTTC
j_call: TRBJ1-4; clone_size: .; d_call: TRBD1; v_call: TRBV6-1; cdr3_aa: CASSGRRTGGNEKLLF; cdr3_nt: TGTGCCAGCAGTGGGAGGAGGACAGGGGGAAATGAAAAACTGCTTTTT
j_call: TRBJ1-5; clone_size: .; d_call: .; v_call: TRBV10-3; cdr3_aa: CAISDLGGQPQHF; cdr3_nt: TGTGCCATCAGTGATCTGGGAGGCCAGCCACAGCATTTT
j_call: TRBJ2-1; clone_size: .; d_call: .; v_call: TRBV7-2; cdr3_aa: CASSYRGAARSYNEQFF; cdr3_nt: TGTGCCAGCAGCTATCGTGGGGCGGCCCGATCCTACAATGAGCAGTTCTTC
j_call: TRBJ2-3; clone_size: many; d_call: TRBD2; v_call: TRBV6-4; cdr3_aa: CASSAGTSDTDTQYF; cdr3_nt: TGTGCCAGCAGCGCCGGGACTAGCGACACAGATACGCAGTATTTT
j_call: TRBJ1-1; clone_size: many; d_call: .; v_call: TRBV19; cdr3_aa: CASSTVGVTEAFF; cdr3_nt: TGTGCCAGTAGTACAGTAGGAGTTACTGAAGCTTTCTTT
j_call: TRBJ1-3; clone_size: .; d_call: .; v_call: TRBV19; cdr3_aa: CASSISTGSGNTIYF; cdr3_nt: TGTGCCAGTAGTATTTCGACAGGCTCTGGAAACACCATATATTTT
j_call: TRBJ2-1; clone_size: .; d_call: TRBD1; v_call: TRBV19; cdr3_aa: CASGGDRGYDEQFF; cdr3_nt: TGTGCCAGTGGGGGGGACAGGGGGTATGATGAGCAGTTCTTC
j_call: TRBJ2-7; clone_size: many; d_call: .; v_call: TRBV7-2; cdr3_aa: CASSLVGSWQGGSYEQYF; cdr3_nt: TGTGCCAGCAGCTTAGTGGGAAGTTGGCAGGGTGGTTCCTACGAGCAGTACTTC
j_call: TRBJ1-5; clone_size: many; d_call: .; v_call: TRBV29-1; cdr3_aa: CSVGGLGDQPQHF; cdr3_nt: TGCAGCGTCGGGGGCCTGGGAGATCAGCCCCAGCATTTT
j_call: TRBJ2-1; clone_size: .; d_call: TRBD2; v_call: TRBV29-1; cdr3_aa: CSVEDSGLYNEQFF; cdr3_nt: TGCAGCGTTGAAGATAGCGGGCTATACAATGAGCAGTTCTTC
j_call: TRBJ2-3; clone_size: many; d_call: .; v_call: TRBV5-1; cdr3_aa: CASSLVGATDTQYF; cdr3_nt: TGCGCCAGCAGCTTGGTAGGGGCGACAGATACGCAGTATTTT